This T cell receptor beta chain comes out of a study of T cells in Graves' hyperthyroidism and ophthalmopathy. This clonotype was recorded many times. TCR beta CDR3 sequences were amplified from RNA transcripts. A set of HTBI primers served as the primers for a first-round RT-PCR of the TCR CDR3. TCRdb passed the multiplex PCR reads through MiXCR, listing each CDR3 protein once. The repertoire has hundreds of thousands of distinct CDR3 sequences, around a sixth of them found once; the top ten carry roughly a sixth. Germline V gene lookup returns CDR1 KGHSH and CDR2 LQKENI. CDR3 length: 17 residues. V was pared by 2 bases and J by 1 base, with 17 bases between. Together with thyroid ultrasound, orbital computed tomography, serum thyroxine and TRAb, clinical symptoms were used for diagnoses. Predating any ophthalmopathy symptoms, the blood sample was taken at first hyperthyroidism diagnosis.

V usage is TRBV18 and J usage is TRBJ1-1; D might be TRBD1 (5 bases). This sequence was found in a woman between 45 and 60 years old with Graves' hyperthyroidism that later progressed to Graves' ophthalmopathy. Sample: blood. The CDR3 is CASSPEWSLRANTEAFF. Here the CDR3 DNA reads TGTGCCAGCTCACCAGAATGGTCCCTCAGGGCGAACACTGAAGCTTTCTTT. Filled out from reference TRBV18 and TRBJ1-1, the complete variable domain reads NAGVMQNPRHLVRRRGQEARLRCSPMKGHSHVYWYRQLPEEGLKFMVYLQKENIIDESGMPKERFSAEFPKEGPSILRIQQVVRGDSAAYFCASSPEWSLRANTEAFFGQGTRLTVV.